This T cell receptor beta chain is drawn from a study of control samples from healthy donors and cancer patients. The V and J ends lost 0 bases and 0 bases, in that order; junction bases with no gene match: 8. Looked up from germline, CDR1 is SGHNT and CDR2 is YYREEE (reference sequence). There are 18 residues in the CDR3. Assay used: immunoSEQ multiplex PCR; TCRdb lists only in-frame clones, some missing. The sample consists of approximately 40,000 clones, around 70% of them appearing once. The source is a male donor with melanoma. The chain recombines TRBV5-4 with TRBJ2-3; the match to TRBD2 covers 9 bases. The sample consisted of formalin-fixed, paraffin-embedded tissue. The CDR3 here is CASSLGTSGPLSTDTQYF. DNA of the CDR3: TGTGCCAGCAGCTTGGGAACTAGCGGGCCCTTGAGCACAGATACGCAGTATTTT.